Reported below is one T cell receptor (beta chain). This specimen comes from a study of shared clonotypes between healthy human individuals. Germline V gene lookup returns CDR1 MNHEY and CDR2 SMNVEV (reference sequence). The CDR3 sequence is 15 residues long. Trimming took 5 bases from V and 0 from J, leaving 11 bases between them. Repertoires were generated with immunoSEQ multiplex PCR, while TCRdb's copy carries only in-frame clones and drops some. The table lists some 650,000 clones, about 96% of them singletons. The chain is built from TRBV27 and TRBJ2-1; D uncertain. Sequencing was carried out using naive CD4+ T cells sorted from blood. Noted subset: CD45RA+ positively selected. This TCR derives from a woman aged 25 to 39 in good health. The CDR3: CASSLRISSYNEQFF. DNA for the CDR3: TGTGCCAGCAGTCTTAGGATAAGCTCCTACAATGAGCAGTTCTTC.